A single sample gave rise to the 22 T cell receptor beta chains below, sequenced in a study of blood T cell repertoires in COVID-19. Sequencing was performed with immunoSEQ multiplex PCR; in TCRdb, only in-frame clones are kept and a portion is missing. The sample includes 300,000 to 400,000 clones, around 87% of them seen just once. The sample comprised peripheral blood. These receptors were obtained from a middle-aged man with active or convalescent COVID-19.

The CDR3 DNA sequence: TGTGCCAGCCGCGGAGGGGTTCAAGAGACCCAGTACTTC. Translating gives CASRGGVQETQYF. The chain employs TRBV11-1 and TRBJ2-5, with D tentatively TRBD2 (6 bases). The CDR3 spans 13 residues. Deletions cut 8 bases from V and 2 bases from J, with 12 bases between. Per germline, CDR1 SGHAT and CDR2 FQDESV (reference sequence). The entire variable domain, with the rest obtained from reference TRBV11-1 and TRBJ2-5, is as follows: EAEVAQSPRYKITEKSQAVAFWCDPISGHATLYWYRQILGQGPELLVQFQDESVVDDSQLPKDRFSAERLKGVDSTLKIQPAELGDSAMYLCASRGGVQETQYFGPGTRLLVL.

The DNA for the CDR3 is TGTGCCAGCAGTTCCCCGGGACAGGGGCGAGAGACCCAGTACTTC. The encoded protein is CASSSPGQGRETQYF. The chain joins TRBV28 to TRBJ2-5; 10 nucleotides agree with TRBD1. Per germline, CDR1 MDHEN and CDR2 SYDVKM. V gave up 4 bases and J gave up 4 bases; unmatched junction bases: 6. CDR3 length equals 15 residues.

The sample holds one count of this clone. In nucleotides, the CDR3 is TGTGCCAGCAGTGGGGGACAGTATAGCAATCAGCCCCAGCATTTT. It encodes CASSGGQYSNQPQHF. The chain combines TRBV2 with TRBJ1-5, with 7 bases fitting TRBD1. This CDR3 spans 15 amino acids. The V gene end was trimmed by 4 bases and the J gene end by 0 bases; junction bases not matched to a gene: 3. The germline CDR1 and CDR2 sequences are SNHLY and FYNNEI. Drawing the rest from reference TRBV2 and TRBJ1-5, the complete variable domain is EPEVTQTPSHQVTQMGQEVILRCVPISNHLYFYWYRQILGQKVEFLVSFYNNEISEKSEIFDDQFSVERPDGSNFTLKIRSTKLEDSAMYFCASSGGQYSNQPQHFGDGTRLSIL.

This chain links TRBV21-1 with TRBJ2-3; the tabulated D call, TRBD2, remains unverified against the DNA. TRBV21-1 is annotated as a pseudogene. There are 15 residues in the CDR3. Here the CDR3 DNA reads TGTGCCAGCAGCCAGACTCTCAATGGCACAGATACGCAGTATTTT. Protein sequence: CASSQTLNGTDTQYF.

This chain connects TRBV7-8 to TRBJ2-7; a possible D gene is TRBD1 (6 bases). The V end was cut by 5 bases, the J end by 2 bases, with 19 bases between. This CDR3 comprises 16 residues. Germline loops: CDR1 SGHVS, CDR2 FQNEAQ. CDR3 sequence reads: CASSKQQGNSPYEQYF. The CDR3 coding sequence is TGTGCCAGCAGCAAACAGCAGGGGAACAGCCCCTACGAGCAGTACTTC.

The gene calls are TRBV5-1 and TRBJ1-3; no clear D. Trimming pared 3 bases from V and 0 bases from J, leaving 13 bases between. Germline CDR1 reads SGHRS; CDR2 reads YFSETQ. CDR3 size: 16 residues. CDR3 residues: CASSYSGPLSGNTIYF. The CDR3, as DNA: TGCGCCAGCAGCTATAGCGGACCTCTCTCTGGAAACACCATATATTTT.

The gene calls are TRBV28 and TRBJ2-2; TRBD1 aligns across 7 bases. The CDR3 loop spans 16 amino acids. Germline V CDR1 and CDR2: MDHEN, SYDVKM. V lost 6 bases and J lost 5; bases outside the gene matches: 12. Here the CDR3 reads CASSFIGTARTGELFF. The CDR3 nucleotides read TGTGCCAGCAGCTTTATAGGGACAGCCAGGACCGGGGAGCTGTTTTTT.

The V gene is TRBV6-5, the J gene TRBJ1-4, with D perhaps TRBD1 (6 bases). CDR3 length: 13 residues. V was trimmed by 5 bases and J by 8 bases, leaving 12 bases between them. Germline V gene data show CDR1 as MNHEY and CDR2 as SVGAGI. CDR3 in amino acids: CASSTGFGEKLFF. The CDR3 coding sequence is TGTGCCAGCAGTACAGGGTTTGGGGAAAAACTGTTTTTT.

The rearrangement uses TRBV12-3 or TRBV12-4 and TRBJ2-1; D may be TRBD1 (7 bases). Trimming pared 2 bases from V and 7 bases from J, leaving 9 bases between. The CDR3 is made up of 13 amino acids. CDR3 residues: CASSLQGGNEQFF. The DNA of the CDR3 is TGTGCCAGCAGTTTACAGGGGGGAAATGAGCAGTTCTTC.

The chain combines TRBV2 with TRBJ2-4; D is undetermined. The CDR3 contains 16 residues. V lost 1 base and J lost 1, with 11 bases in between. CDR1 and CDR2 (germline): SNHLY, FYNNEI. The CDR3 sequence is CASSEVTHIAKNIQYF. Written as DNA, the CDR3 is TGTGCCAGCAGTGAAGTAACACATATCGCCAAAAACATTCAGTACTTC.

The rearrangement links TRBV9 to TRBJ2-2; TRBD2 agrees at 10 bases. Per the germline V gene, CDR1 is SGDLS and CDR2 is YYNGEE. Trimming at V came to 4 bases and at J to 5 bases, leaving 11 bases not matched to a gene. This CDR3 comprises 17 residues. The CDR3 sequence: CASSPFGTSVGTGELFF. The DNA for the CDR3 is TGTGCCAGCAGCCCATTTGGGACTAGCGTGGGTACCGGGGAGCTGTTTTTT.

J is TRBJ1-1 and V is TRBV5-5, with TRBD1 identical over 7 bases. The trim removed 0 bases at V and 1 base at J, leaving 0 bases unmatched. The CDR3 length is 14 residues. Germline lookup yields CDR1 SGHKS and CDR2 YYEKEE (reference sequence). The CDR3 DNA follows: TGTGCCAGCAGCTTGGGGGACAGGAACACTGAAGCTTTCTTT. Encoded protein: CASSLGDRNTEAFF.

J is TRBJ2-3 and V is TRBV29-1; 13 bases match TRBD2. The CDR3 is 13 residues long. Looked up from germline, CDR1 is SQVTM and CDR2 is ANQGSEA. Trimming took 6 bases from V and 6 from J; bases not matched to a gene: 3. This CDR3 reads CSVLTSGGDTQYF. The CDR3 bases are TGCAGCGTCTTGACTAGCGGGGGGGATACGCAGTATTTT.

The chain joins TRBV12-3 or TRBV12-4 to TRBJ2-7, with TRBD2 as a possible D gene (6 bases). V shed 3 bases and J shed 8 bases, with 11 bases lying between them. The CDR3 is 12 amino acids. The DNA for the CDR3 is TGTGCCAGCAGTTTCGCGGGATCCCAGCAGTACTTC. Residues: CASSFAGSQQYF.

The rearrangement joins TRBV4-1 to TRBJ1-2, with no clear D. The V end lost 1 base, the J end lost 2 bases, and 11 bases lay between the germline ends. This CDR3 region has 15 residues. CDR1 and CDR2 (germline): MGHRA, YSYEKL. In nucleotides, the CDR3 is TGCGCCAGCAGCCAAGTGGTGACAACCAACTATGGCTACACCTTC. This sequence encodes CASSQVVTTNYGYTF.

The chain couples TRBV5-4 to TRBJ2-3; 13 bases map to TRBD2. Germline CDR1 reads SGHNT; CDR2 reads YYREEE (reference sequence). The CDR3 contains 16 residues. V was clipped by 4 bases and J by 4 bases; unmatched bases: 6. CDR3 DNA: TGTGCCAGCAGCACCACTAGCGGGGGGGCTCCAGATACGCAGTATTTT. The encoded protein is CASSTTSGGAPDTQYF.

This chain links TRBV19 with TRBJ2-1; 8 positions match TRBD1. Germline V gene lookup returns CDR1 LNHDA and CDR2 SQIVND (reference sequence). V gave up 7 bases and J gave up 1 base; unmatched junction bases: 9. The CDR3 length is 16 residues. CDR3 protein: CASNRGTGGSYNEQFF. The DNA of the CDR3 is TGTGCCAGTAATAGGGGGACAGGTGGGTCCTACAATGAGCAGTTCTTC.

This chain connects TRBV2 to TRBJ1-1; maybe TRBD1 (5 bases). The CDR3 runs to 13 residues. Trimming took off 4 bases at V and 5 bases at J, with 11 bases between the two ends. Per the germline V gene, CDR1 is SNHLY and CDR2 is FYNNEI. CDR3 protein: CASSVYGGTEAFF. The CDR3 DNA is TGTGCCAGCAGTGTCTACGGGGGAACTGAAGCTTTCTTT.

CDR3 in DNA: TGTGCCAGCAGCTTGGGACAGGGGGCGCCCTATAATTCACCCCTCCACTTT. Its translation is CASSLGQGAPYNSPLHF. The chain recombines TRBV7-2 with TRBJ1-6; 12 bases map to TRBD1. Germline CDR1 and CDR2: SGHTA and FQGNSA. The CDR3 length is 17 residues. V dropped 3 bases and J dropped 2; count of bases not matched to a gene: 2.

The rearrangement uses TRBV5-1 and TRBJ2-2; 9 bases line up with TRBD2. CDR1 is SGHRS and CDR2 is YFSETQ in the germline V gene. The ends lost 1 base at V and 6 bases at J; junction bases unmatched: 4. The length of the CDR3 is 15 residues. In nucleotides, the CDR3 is TGCGCCAGCAGCTTGCGCGGGGGGGATCCCGGGGAGCTGTTTTTT. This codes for CASSLRGGDPGELFF.

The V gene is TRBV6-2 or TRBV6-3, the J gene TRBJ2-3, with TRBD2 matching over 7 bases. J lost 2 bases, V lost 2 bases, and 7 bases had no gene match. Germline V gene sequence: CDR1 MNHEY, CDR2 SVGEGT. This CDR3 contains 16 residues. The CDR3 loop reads CASSYLSLAPTDTQYF. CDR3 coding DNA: TGTGCCAGCAGTTACCTATCACTAGCGCCCACAGATACGCAGTATTTT.

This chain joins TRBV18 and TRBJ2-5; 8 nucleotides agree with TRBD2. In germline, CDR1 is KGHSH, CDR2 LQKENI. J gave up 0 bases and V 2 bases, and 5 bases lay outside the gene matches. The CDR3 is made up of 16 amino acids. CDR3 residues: CASSPGSGANQETQYF. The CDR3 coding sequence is TGTGCCAGCTCACCAGGTAGCGGGGCCAACCAAGAGACCCAGTACTTC.